Given below is one T cell receptor beta chain in context. Its antigen is not identified. This sample was included in a study of CD4 T cells in relation to SARS-CoV-2 and coronaviruses. Findings of the study overall: The cross-reactivity analysis covered only spike protein, not other viral proteins. In around 67% of donors, memory CD4+ clonotypes crossrecognized SARS-CoV-2 and at least one common cold coronavirus spike.

The CDR3 has 15 residues. V was trimmed by 0 bases and J by 2 bases, leaving 12 bases between them. Germline CDR1 is SGHDT and CDR2 is YYEEEE. Uncultured naive and memory CD4+ T cells supplied DNA for deep TCR-beta sequencing. Sequencing used immunoSEQ multiplex PCR; TCRdb keeps in-frame clones, though not all of them. This sample has roughly 60,000 clones, with approximately 94% found just once. Unexposed donor CD4+ T cells date from 2011-2018, before the COVID-19 pandemic. CD4 enrichment then naive enrichment separated naive from memory CD4+ cells. The sequence derives from a human donor in good health. What was sequenced was naive CD4+ T cells from PBMCs. Subset in this sample: naive CD4+ T cells isolated by negative enrichment. This chain uses TRBV5-6 with TRBJ2-7; D possibly corresponds to TRBD2 (6 bases). DNA of the CDR3: TGTGCCAGCAGCTTGGTCGGGAGATCGCCCTACGAGCAGTACTTC. Translation: CASSLVGRSPYEQYF. Based on the CDR3 plus reference TRBV5-6 and TRBJ2-7, the full variable domain is DAGVTQSPTHLIKTRGQQVTLRCSPKSGHDTVSWYQQALGQGPQFIFQYYEEEERQRGNFPDRFSGHQFPNYSSELNVNALLLGDSALYLCASSLVGRSPYEQYFGPGTRLTVT.